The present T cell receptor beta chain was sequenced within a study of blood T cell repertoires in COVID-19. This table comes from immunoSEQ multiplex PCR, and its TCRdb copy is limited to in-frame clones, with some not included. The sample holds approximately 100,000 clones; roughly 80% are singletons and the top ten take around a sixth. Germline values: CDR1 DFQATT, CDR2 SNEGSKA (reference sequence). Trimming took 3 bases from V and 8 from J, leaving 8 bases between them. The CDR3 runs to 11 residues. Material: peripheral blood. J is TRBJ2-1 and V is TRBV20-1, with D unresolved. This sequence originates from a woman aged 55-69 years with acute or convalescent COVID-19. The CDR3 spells CSASSGHEQFF. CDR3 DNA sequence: TGCAGTGCTAGTAGTGGGCATGAGCAGTTCTTC.